The clone carrying this T cell receptor (beta chain) appeared a few times. The data originate from a study of T-cell reconstitution after alpha-beta-depleted transplantation in children. This CDR3 comprises 14 residues. V shed 3 bases and J shed 6 bases, with 14 bases lying between them. It was with unique molecular identifiers that the TCRbeta library was prepared. TCRdb redid the calling of the PCR reads with MiXCR, one entry per CDR3 protein. The table shows more than 450,000 distinct CDR3 sequences, with around 18% occurring only once. The origin of this receptor is a human donor who donated a stem cell graft to a child with acute lymphoblastic leukemia. The genes are TRBV12-3 or TRBV12-4 and TRBJ2-5; D possibly corresponds to TRBD2 (5 bases). The sample consisted of PBMCs from the stem cell graft donor, taken from the stem cell graft. CDR3 region: CASSFGLSWKTQYF. CDR3 DNA: TGTGCCAGCAGTTTTGGACTGTCCTGGAAGACCCAGTACTTC.